This TCR beta chain is drawn from a study of early T cells in non-severe SARS-CoV-2 infection. A few counts support this clonotype. Individual cDNA molecules were tagged with unique molecular identifiers, the study reported. Each CDR3 protein is one row after TCRdb ran MiXCR on the 5' RACE reads. The sample lists some 81,000 distinct CDR3 sequences; about 9.6% were seen once. This sequence was found in an adult who was a healthcare worker with PCR-confirmed SARS-CoV-2 infection or an uninfected control (not recorded which). Source material: whole blood.

The DNA of the CDR3 is TGTGCCAGCAGCGTAGGCGGGACAGGAAAACTGTTTTTT. Translation: CASSVGGTGKLFF. The chain has TRBV9 and TRBJ1-4, with 8 bases matching TRBD1. V dropped 0 bases and J dropped 10; count of bases not matched to a gene: 2. This CDR3 region has 13 residues. CDR1 is SGDLS, CDR2 YYNGEE, per germline.